This TCR beta chain was recovered during a study of blood T cell repertoires in COVID-19. Study background: Sites across the United States, Italy and Spain contributed samples from acute and convalescent COVID-19.

Seattle patient enrollment occurred during active infection, with longitudinal follow-up thereafter. Per the original methods: From reference gene primer amplification, estimates of nucleated cell counts were derived. Profiled with immunoSEQ multiplex PCR; TCRdb holds only in-frame clones, not every one. The V and J calls and clone size are taken from that table; D and trimming were inferred from the DNA. In the table there are 200,000 to 300,000 clones, 88% of which are singletons. V was pared by 4 bases and J by 2 bases, with 5 bases of the junction left unmatched. The CDR3 is 16 amino acids. From germline, CDR1 is SGHKS and CDR2 YYEKEE (reference sequence).

Sequencing input: peripheral blood. The chain employs TRBV5-5 and TRBJ2-2; 10 nucleotides line up with TRBD2. The receptor comes from a woman aged 25 to 39 with COVID-19, enrolled during active disease. This CDR3 is CASSRTSGDNTGELFF. The CDR3 DNA reads as TGTGCCAGCAGCCGAACTAGCGGGGATAACACCGGGGAGCTGTTTTTT.